The 22 T cell receptor beta chains reported below all come from one sample, sequenced in a study of early T cells in non-severe SARS-CoV-2 infection. TCRdb processed the 5' RACE reads anew with MiXCR; each CDR3 protein has one entry. Of roughly 69,000 distinct CDR3 sequences in the sample, roughly 9% were seen once. Material: whole blood, obtained at baseline. Source of these receptors: an adult who was a healthcare worker with PCR-confirmed SARS-CoV-2 infection or an uninfected control (not recorded which).

This clonotype showed up many times. V and J are TRBV7-2 and TRBJ2-5; D is unclear. The V end was cut by 4 bases, the J end by 4 bases, with 7 bases between. Germline-derived CDR1 and CDR2 are SGHTA and FQGNSA. The CDR3 covers 12 residues. The CDR3 DNA reads TGTGCCAGCAGCTCCCTCGGAGAGACCCAGTACTTC. Protein product: CASSSLGETQYF.

This clonotype showed up just a few times. The chain couples TRBV7-9 to TRBJ1-2; 10 nucleotides line up with TRBD1. The CDR3 has 13 residues. Germline lookup yields CDR1 SEHNR and CDR2 FQNEAQ (reference sequence). J gave up 6 bases and V 3 bases, and 1 base lay outside the gene matches. The CDR3: CASSLGTGDGYTF. CDR3 in DNA: TGTGCCAGCAGCTTGGGGACAGGGGATGGCTACACCTTC. The variable domain in full, with the rest retrieved from reference TRBV7-9 and TRBJ1-2, is DTGVSQNPRHKITKRGQNVTFRCDPISEHNRLYWYRQTLGQGPEFLTYFQNEAQLEKSRLLSDRFSAERPKGSFSTLEIQRTEQGDSAMYLCASSLGTGDGYTFGSGTRLTVV.

This clonotype was seen at least ten times. The V and J genes are TRBV18 and TRBJ1-5; D not certain. The germline CDR1 and CDR2 sequences are KGHSH and LQKENI. V was pared by 3 bases and J by 7 bases, with 16 bases between. This CDR3 contains 15 residues. The CDR3 here is CASSPAPGEVQPQHF. The DNA of the CDR3 is TGTGCCAGCTCACCTGCCCCGGGAGAAGTCCAGCCCCAGCATTTT.

This clonotype has more than one count but fewer than ten. The rearrangement uses TRBV4-2 and TRBJ2-5; the D is unclear. This CDR3 is 13 amino acids long. V was shortened by 0 bases and J by 5 bases, with 7 bases between the two germline ends. The germline CDR1 and CDR2 sequences are LGHNA and YNFKEQ. This CDR3 reads CASSQDLTETQYF. The CDR3 DNA is TGTGCCAGCAGCCAAGATTTAACGGAGACCCAGTACTTC.

In its sample, this clonotype was seen many times. This sequence joins TRBV29-1 and TRBJ2-1; 9 bases line up with TRBD1. Germline V lookup: CDR1 SQVTM, CDR2 ANQGSEA. Trimming cost V 7 bases and J 4 bases; bases outside gene matches: 8. CDR3 length equals 14 residues. CDR3 coding DNA: TGCAGCGCTTCGACAGGGGGTGGTTACAATGAGCAGTTCTTC. This encodes CSASTGGGYNEQFF.

This clonotype was observed a handful of times. The genes are TRBV6-2 or TRBV6-3 and TRBJ2-3, with a tentative D call TRBD2 (6 bases). Germline V gene lookup returns CDR1 MNHEY and CDR2 SVGEGT. Trimming pared 2 bases from V and 0 bases from J, leaving 12 bases between. The CDR3 spans 16 residues. Here the CDR3 reads CASSYGRTASTDTQYF. The CDR3 nucleotides are TGTGCCAGCAGTTACGGGAGGACGGCAAGCACAGATACGCAGTATTTT.

In this sample, this clonotype turned up many times. The CDR3 nucleotides are TGTGCCAGCAGCTTTGGGACTAGCGGGATTGAGGCAGATACGCAGTATTTT. It yields the protein CASSFGTSGIEADTQYF. This chain uses TRBV5-4 with TRBJ2-3; 13 bases align to TRBD2. CDR3 length: 17 amino acids. Losses at the gene ends were 2 bases for V and 4 bases for J; bases not matched to a gene: 7. CDR1 and CDR2 (germline): SGHNT, YYREEE (reference sequence). Filled out from reference TRBV5-4 and TRBJ2-3, the complete variable domain reads ETGVTQSPTHLIKTRGQQVTLRCSSQSGHNTVSWYQQALGQGPQFIFQYYREEENGRGNFPPRFSGLQFPNYSSELNVNALELDDSALYLCASSFGTSGIEADTQYFGPGTRLTVL.

V is TRBV5-6 and J is TRBJ2-2; 9 nucleotides match TRBD1. The V segment lost 2 bases and the J segment 1 base; nucleotides outside the gene matches: 3. Germline V gene data show CDR1 as SGHDT and CDR2 as YYEEEE. There are 16 residues in the CDR3. The DNA for the CDR3 is TGTGCCAGCAGCTTCCGACAGGGGGTGAACACCGGGGAGCTGTTTTTT. This gives the protein CASSFRQGVNTGELFF.

The rearrangement uses TRBV13 and TRBJ2-3, with D unclear. The CDR3 has 13 residues. CDR1 PRHDT and CDR2 FYEKMQ come from the germline V gene (reference sequence). The V end lost 3 bases, the J end lost 2 bases, and 6 bases lay between the germline ends. CDR3 region: CASSLGFTDTQYF. The CDR3 DNA reads as TGTGCCAGCAGCTTGGGGTTCACAGATACGCAGTATTTT. Full variable domain (missing parts from reference TRBV13 and TRBJ2-3): AAGVIQSPRHLIKEKRETATLKCYPIPRHDTVYWYQQGPGQDPQFLISFYEKMQSDKGSIPDRFSAQQFSDYHSELNMSSLELGDSALYFCASSLGFTDTQYFGPGTRLTVL.

This clonotype was detected many times. This chain links TRBV24-1 with TRBJ2-2; TRBD2 might be the D (5 bases). The germline V and J ends were trimmed by 4 bases and 3 bases, with 14 bases remaining between them. CDR3 length: 16 amino acids. Germline assignment: CDR1 KGHDR and CDR2 SFDVKD. CDR3: CATSDPGNVYTGELFF. The CDR3 DNA follows: TGTGCCACCAGTGACCCGGGGAACGTCTACACCGGGGAGCTGTTTTTT.

This clonotype appeared many times. This chain uses TRBV5-1 with TRBJ1-1, with D perhaps TRBD1 (6 bases). Trimming took off 0 bases at V and 5 bases at J, with 17 bases between the two ends. The CDR3 extends over 16 amino acids. Germline V gene data show CDR1 as SGHRS and CDR2 as YFSETQ. The CDR3 region is CASSLVAGGGLTEAFF. In nucleotides, the CDR3 is TGCGCCAGCAGCTTGGTTGCGGGGGGCGGTTTGACTGAAGCTTTCTTT.

In DNA form, the CDR3 reads TGTGCCAGCAGCGTACGACCGGGAGCCGAGGATACGCAGTATTTT. The encoded protein is CASSVRPGAEDTQYF. The chain employs TRBV9 and TRBJ2-3; D might be TRBD2 (6 bases). The germline V and J ends were trimmed by 1 base and 6 bases, with 15 bases remaining between them. Germline V gives CDR1 SGDLS, CDR2 YYNGEE. This CDR3 comprises 15 residues.

V gene TRBV5-4 combines with J gene TRBJ2-5, with 10 bases aligning to TRBD2. CDR1 is SGHNT and CDR2 is YYREEE in the germline V gene (reference sequence). Trimming removed 2 bases from V and 4 bases from J; junction bases left unmatched: 11. The CDR3 length is 17 residues. The CDR3 is CASSFGAGGVKRETQYF. The CDR3 DNA is TGTGCCAGCAGCTTCGGAGCGGGAGGGGTAAAGCGAGAGACCCAGTACTTC. The whole variable domain, filled in from reference TRBV5-4 and TRBJ2-5, reads ETGVTQSPTHLIKTRGQQVTLRCSSQSGHNTVSWYQQALGQGPQFIFQYYREEENGRGNFPPRFSGLQFPNYSSELNVNALELDDSALYLCASSFGAGGVKRETQYFGPGTRLLVL.

The chain combines TRBV27 with TRBJ2-7, with D possibly being TRBD1 (6 bases). This CDR3 is built from 15 residues. Germline assignment: CDR1 MNHEY and CDR2 SMNVEV (reference sequence). The germline V and J ends were trimmed by 2 bases and 1 base, with 12 bases remaining between them. The chain's CDR3 is CASSLGGRGSYEQYF. In DNA, the CDR3 is TGTGCCAGCAGTTTAGGCGGCAGGGGTTCCTACGAGCAGTACTTC.

This clonotype was seen at least ten times. The rearrangement joins TRBV7-9 to TRBJ2-7, with no clear D. Trimming removed 5 bases at V and 3 bases at J, with 8 bases between. The CDR3 length is 12 residues. The germline V gene has CDR1 SEHNR and CDR2 FQNEAQ (reference sequence). The CDR3 loop is CASSRNYYEQYF. The CDR3 DNA sequence: TGTGCCAGCAGCCGGAATTACTACGAGCAGTACTTC. Filled out from reference TRBV7-9 and TRBJ2-7, the complete variable domain reads DTGVSQNPRHKITKRGQNVTFRCDPISEHNRLYWYRQTLGQGPEFLTYFQNEAQLEKSRLLSDRFSAERPKGSFSTLEIQRTEQGDSAMYLCASSRNYYEQYFGPGTRLTVT.

The CDR3 sequence is CASSTGQNQPQHF. The CDR3 coding sequence is TGTGCCAGCAGTACGGGACAAAATCAGCCCCAGCATTTT. The chain joins TRBV6-2 or TRBV6-3 to TRBJ1-5, with D possibly being TRBD1 (6 bases). The CDR3 has 13 residues. Germline CDR1 and CDR2: MNHEY and SVGEGT. Trimming stripped 5 bases from V and 4 bases from J, with 9 bases between.

The rearrangement uses TRBV5-1 and TRBJ2-2, with D perhaps TRBD2 (6 bases). In germline, CDR1 is SGHRS, CDR2 YFSETQ. Trimming removed 0 bases from V and 3 bases from J, with 9 bases in between. This CDR3 has 15 residues. The CDR3 protein is CASSLVRRDTGELFF. The CDR3 region has the DNA TGCGCCAGCAGCTTGGTTAGGAGGGACACCGGGGAGCTGTTTTTT.

J is TRBJ1-1 and V is TRBV29-1; 7 bases line up with TRBD1. The V gene's germline CDR1 is SQVTM and CDR2 ANQGSEA. The CDR3 loop spans 13 amino acids. Unmatched junction bases numbered 4, after V lost 5 bases and J lost 1 base. The CDR3 DNA follows: TGCAGCGTTAGACAGGGCCAGAACACTGAAGCTTTCTTT. It specifies CSVRQGQNTEAFF.

There are many counts of this clonotype. The chain recombines TRBV6-6 with TRBJ2-3, with D maybe TRBD2 (7 bases). Between the trimmed V and J ends, which lost 5 bases and 4 bases, there was a span of 16 bases. The CDR3 runs to 15 residues. Germline CDR1 is MNHNY and CDR2 is SVGAGI (reference sequence). Here the CDR3 reads CASSPVGGRADTQYF. The CDR3 DNA follows: TGTGCCAGCAGTCCTGTGGGGGGGCGGGCAGATACGCAGTATTTT.

The chain recombines TRBV6-1 with TRBJ2-3; D is unresolved. Germline-derived CDR1 and CDR2 are MNHNS and SASEGT. The CDR3 spans 14 residues. Deletions cut 0 bases from V and 5 bases from J, with 9 bases between. CDR3 region: CASSEALPEDTQYF. The CDR3 coding sequence is TGTGCCAGCAGTGAAGCGCTTCCGGAAGATACGCAGTATTTT.

This clonotype was seen many times. V gene TRBV6-2 or TRBV6-3 combines with J gene TRBJ1-2; no clear D. Germline loops: CDR1 MNHEY, CDR2 SVGEGT. V lost 6 bases and J lost 4, with 15 bases in between. CDR3 length equals 14 residues. The CDR3 region is CASSPSTLAYGYTF. DNA for the CDR3: TGTGCCAGCAGCCCCAGTACCCTTGCCTATGGCTACACCTTC.

V gene TRBV5-1 combines with J gene TRBJ2-5, with D unresolved. CDR3 length equals 12 residues. V was cut by 1 base and J by 4 bases, with 5 bases left in between. CDR1 and CDR2 (germline): SGHRS, YFSETQ. The CDR3 protein is CASSLMGETQYF. CDR3 nucleotides: TGCGCCAGCAGCTTGATGGGAGAGACCCAGTACTTC.